This T cell receptor beta chain was captured in a study of T cell repertoires in cytomegalovirus infection. On the study more broadly: Carrying CMV and the relevant HLA type showed in public TCR beta signatures.

Germline V gene data show CDR1 as MNHEY and CDR2 as SMNVEV (reference sequence). The CDR3 covers 14 residues. V lost 5 bases to trimming and J lost 6 bases; unmatched junction nucleotides: 9. TCRdb re-derived calls from the reads in MiXCR, one entry per CDR3 protein. The sample includes hundreds of thousands of distinct CDR3 sequences, under 45% of them seen just once. This clonotype was observed a handful of times. Its matching antigen is unknown. The chain uses TRBV27 and TRBJ2-7, with TRBD1 matching 8 bases. This sample comprised cultured PBMCs, obtained from culture after CMV antigen stimulation. The receptor was derived from a human donor in good health (CMV status not recorded). Some clones in this sample may be carry-over from other donors' samples. CDR3 coding DNA: TGTGCCAGCAGTCCCCAAGGACAGGGAGGCGAGCAGTACTTC. It specifies CASSPQGQGGEQYF.